The rows below give T cell receptor beta chains drawn from one sample of a study of graft-versus-host responses after intestinal transplantation. Their antigens are not known. The repertoire was sequenced with immunoSEQ multiplex PCR; TCRdb's copy has only in-frame clones and lacks some. The table lists about 81,000 clones, approximately 90% of them singletons. This sample comprised unstimulated CD4+ T cells sorted from spleen or lymph node cells, obtained before transplant. The source is a human donor who was the organ donor for an intestinal transplant. CDR3s leave out the opening cysteine and the closing phenylalanine or tryptophan. The D gene is left open where the match is weak.

TRBV30	TRBD2	NA	AWSRASGFSYEQY
TRBV12-5	TRBD1	TRBJ2-2	ASGYAGGPNTGELF
TRBV7-2	NA	TRBJ2-6	ASSLGGAGANVLT
TRBV7-3	TRBD2	TRBJ2-1	ASSLGLAGNNEQF
TRBV6-6	NA	TRBJ2-7	ASSPNQGVGYEQY
TRBV10-3	NA	TRBJ2-1	AIESEGDNEQF
TRBV7-8	TRBD1	TRBJ2-7	ASSSLLGGLYEQY
TRBV5-6	TRBD1	TRBJ1-5	ASSWTGGQPQH
TRBV9	NA	TRBJ1-2	ASSAWGGKVYGYT
TRBV18	NA	TRBJ2-3	ASSLITDTQY
TRBV30	TRBD1	TRBJ1-5	AWSVRTGGRNQPQH
TRBV6-1	TRBD1	TRBJ2-7	ASSEGTGQGAYEQY
TRBV5-5	NA	TRBJ1-2	ASSPSGLAPGYT
TRBV4-2	TRBD1	NA	ASSKITGQGRDEQY
TRBV5-4	NA	TRBJ1-5	ASSLAGINQPQH
TRBV10-3	NA	TRBJ1-2	AISVFSDYGYT
TRBV6-1	TRBD2	TRBJ2-3	ASGPAGGQGDTQY
TRBV28	TRBD2	TRBJ2-7	ATSLGLVIYEQY
TRBV18	TRBD2	TRBJ2-7	ASSPRGLAGRFPYEQY
TRBV4-2	TRBD1	TRBJ1-1	ASSQNPDRGDTEAF
TRBV27	TRBD1	TRBJ1-2	ASSLLTGTEPIYGYT
TRBV9	NA	TRBJ1-1	ASSVATGPIEAF
TRBV7-8	NA	TRBJ2-5	ASSFGETQY
TRBV30	TRBD2	TRBJ2-3	AWSRLAGGTDTQY
TRBV5-5	NA	NA	ASSLDLALYEQY
TRBV7-9	NA	TRBJ1-6	ASSETHLNSPLH
TRBV2	TRBD1	TRBJ1-1	ARRDSNTEAF
TRBV6-5	NA	TRBJ2-2	ASTSGVTDTGELF
TRBV10-3	NA	TRBJ2-7	ATESRGSSYEQY